This note documents a single T cell receptor beta chain sequence. This sample stems from a study of blood T cell repertoires in COVID-19. About the study: T cells, B-cell-depleted T cells, or PBMCs provided the cDNA or gDNA that served as material.

This CDR3 is built from 11 residues. V was trimmed by 4 bases and J by 4 bases, leaving 7 bases between them. Germline-derived CDR1 and CDR2 are SQVTM and ANQGSEA. Assay used: immunoSEQ multiplex PCR; TCRdb lists only in-frame clones, some missing. In the table there are a few hundred thousand clones, 75% to 90% of which are singletons. The chain combines TRBV29-1 with TRBJ1-2, with D possibly matching TRBD1 (6 bases). This receptor was identified in a woman between 65 and 79 years old with COVID-19, enrolled during active disease. Sequenced sample: peripheral blood. CDR3 coding DNA: TGCAGCGTTGTACAGGGCTATGGCTACACCTTC. It specifies CSVVQGYGYTF.